Shown below are 19 T cell receptor beta chains from a single sample sequenced in a study of blood T cells in healthy people across ages. Primed by a sample-barcoded 5' primer and a J-beta primer mix, a second PCR proceeded for about 7 to 12 cycles. Using its own MiXCR run on the 5' RACE reads, TCRdb lists one record per CDR3 protein. Of fewer than 800,000 distinct CDR3 sequences listed, 20% to 25% are singletons. Sequenced: blood. The receptor source for this set is a man between 65 and 79 years old in good health.

This clonotype was seen only a few times. The chain uses TRBV6-1 and TRBJ2-5, with D perhaps matching TRBD1 or TRBD2 (5 bases each). The tail of the sequence fits TRBJ2-7 better, so the J call may be wrong. Germline loops: CDR1 MNHNS, CDR2 SASEGT. The CDR3 totals 13 residues. Here the CDR3 DNA reads TGTGCCAGCAGTCAACGGGACCGCTACGAGCAGTACTTC. This translates into CASSQRDRYEQYF.

The DNA of the CDR3 is TGTGCCAACTCGCGCGCCCCGGGACCTCGAGGCTACCGGGACCCCTCCTACGAGCAGTACTTC. It translates to CANSRAPGPRGYRDPSYEQYF. J is TRBJ2-7 and V is TRBV28, with D tentatively TRBD1 or TRBD2 (5 bases each). This CDR3 is built from 21 residues. Germline V lookup: CDR1 MDHEN, CDR2 SYDVKM. The V and J ends lost 10 bases and 0 bases respectively, with 37 bases between them.

The chain joins TRBV14 to TRBJ2-4; the match to TRBD1 covers 7 bases. V dropped 4 bases and J dropped 11; count of bases not matched to a gene: 5. The CDR3 loop spans 12 amino acids. The germline V gene has CDR1 SGHDN and CDR2 FVKESK. CDR3 sequence: CASSRDRVVQYF. CDR3 in DNA: TGTGCCAGCAGCCGCGACAGGGTAGTTCAGTACTTC.

In its sample, this clonotype was seen a few times. This chain connects TRBV6-2 or TRBV6-3 to TRBJ1-5; D not certain. Germline V gene sequence: CDR1 MNHEY, CDR2 SVGEGT. V was shortened by 6 bases and J by 4 bases, with 7 bases between the two germline ends. The CDR3 length is 12 residues. The CDR3 region is CASSHPNQPQHF. Written as DNA, the CDR3 is TGTGCCAGCAGCCACCCTAATCAGCCCCAGCATTTT.

Of note for this clonotype: Just one base apart from a much larger clone, this may be a read error. This chain links TRBV10-3 with TRBJ2-3, with no clear D. The length of the CDR3 is 13 residues. The V end lost 7 bases, the J end lost 0 bases, and 8 bases lay between the germline ends. Germline V gene sequence: CDR1 ENHRY, CDR2 SYGVKD. CDR3 nucleotides: TGTGCCATCAAAAGAGTAAGCACAGATACGCAGTATTTT. Translation gives CAIKRVSTDTQYF.

This clonotype turned up a few times. V is TRBV5-1 and J is TRBJ2-3; the match to TRBD2 covers 13 bases. Germline CDR1 SGHRS, CDR2 YFSETQ. The CDR3 spans 16 residues. V gave up 3 bases and J gave up 3 bases; unmatched junction bases: 4. CDR3 in amino acids: CASSSLTSGRTDTQYF. The CDR3 coding sequence is TGCGCCAGCAGCTCCTTGACTAGCGGGAGGACAGATACGCAGTATTTT. The full variable domain, rest sourced from reference TRBV5-1 and TRBJ2-3, is KAGVTQTPRYLIKTRGQQVTLSCSPISGHRSVSWYQQTPGQGLQFLFEYFSETQRNKGNFPGRFSGRQFSNSRSEMNVSTLELGDSALYLCASSSLTSGRTDTQYFGPGTRLTVL.

The chain is built from TRBV2 and TRBJ2-7; TRBD2 matches at 9 bases. V was pared by 7 bases and J by 2 bases, with 6 bases of the junction left unmatched. Germline assignment: CDR1 SNHLY and CDR2 FYNNEI. CDR3 length: 14 amino acids. This CDR3 is CASNSGSGTYEQYF. The CDR3 DNA follows: TGTGCCAGCAATAGCGGGAGCGGAACCTACGAGCAGTACTTC.

This clonotype appeared many times. V is TRBV7-9 and J is TRBJ2-1; TRBD1 matches 9 bases. The V segment lost 4 bases and the J segment 7 bases; nucleotides outside the gene matches: 5. The CDR3 covers 14 residues. Looked up from germline, CDR1 is SEHNR and CDR2 is FQNEAQ (reference sequence). This chain's CDR3 is CASSSGTGMNEQFF. The CDR3 DNA reads as TGTGCCAGCAGCTCCGGGACAGGGATGAATGAGCAGTTCTTC.

The table lists this clonotype with a few counts. The chain recombines TRBV20-1 with TRBJ2-5; 8 bases are shared with TRBD2. CDR3 length equals 13 residues. From germline, CDR1 is DFQATT and CDR2 SNEGSKA (reference sequence). With 3 bases clipped from V and 5 bases from J, the junction kept 5 bases outside the gene matches. The CDR3 here is CSARKRERETQYF. The CDR3 DNA sequence: TGCAGTGCTAGGAAGCGGGAGAGGGAGACCCAGTACTTC.

The table lists this clonotype with a few counts. This rearrangement joins TRBV6-5 to TRBJ2-1; TRBD2 agrees at 9 bases. The tail of the sequence fits TRBJ2-5 better, so the J call may be wrong. The CDR3 totals 16 residues. From germline, CDR1 is MNHEY and CDR2 SVGAGI. The CDR3 loop is CASSYSTSGEEETQYF. Here the CDR3 DNA reads TGTGCCAGCAGTTACTCGACTAGCGGAGAAGAAGAGACCCAGTACTTC.

The gene calls are TRBV28 and TRBJ2-5; either TRBD1 or TRBD2 may supply D (6 bases each). V dropped 7 bases and J dropped 7 bases, with 19 bases sitting between them. Per the germline V gene, CDR1 is MDHEN and CDR2 is SYDVKM. This CDR3 is built from 14 residues. The CDR3 region has the DNA TGTGCCAGCACCTCAGGACAGTTGGGGGGGACCCAGTACTTC. It encodes CASTSGQLGGTQYF.

CDR3 coding DNA: TGTGCCAGCTCACCGATGCGAGACAATGAGCAGTTCTTC. It yields the protein CASSPMRDNEQFF. The V call is TRBV18, the J call TRBJ2-1; D call uncertain. From germline, CDR1 is KGHSH and CDR2 LQKENI. V shed 3 bases and J shed 5 bases, with 8 bases lying between them. The CDR3 length is 13 residues. Complete variable domain (other parts from reference TRBV18 and TRBJ2-1): NAGVMQNPRHLVRRRGQEARLRCSPMKGHSHVYWYRQLPEEGLKFMVYLQKENIIDESGMPKERFSAEFPKEGPSILRIQQVVRGDSAAYFCASSPMRDNEQFFGPGTRLTVL.

This clonotype was seen many times. The chain uses TRBV9 and TRBJ2-7; 12 bases line up with TRBD2. V gave up 4 bases and J gave up 1 base; unmatched junction bases: 3. CDR3 length: 15 residues. The germline gives CDR1 SGDLS, CDR2 YYNGEE. The CDR3 spells CASSTGLAGSYEQYF. The CDR3 DNA follows: TGTGCCAGCAGCACTGGACTAGCGGGATCCTACGAGCAGTACTTC.

The V call is TRBV12-3 or TRBV12-4, the J call TRBJ1-5; TRBD1 might be the D (6 bases). The CDR3 is made up of 15 amino acids. V dropped 5 bases and J dropped 0 bases, with 11 bases sitting between them. Here the CDR3 DNA reads TGTGCCAGCAGTATGATGACAGGTAGCAATCAGCCCCAGCATTTT. This encodes CASSMMTGSNQPQHF.

The chain couples TRBV14 to TRBJ1-2, with 7 bases identical to TRBD1. The germline V gene encodes CDR1 SGHDN and CDR2 FVKESK. CDR3 size: 13 residues. Trimming cost V 1 base and J 7 bases; bases outside gene matches: 3. This CDR3 is CASSQVQGSGYTF. As DNA, the CDR3 is TGTGCCAGCAGCCAAGTACAGGGGTCTGGCTACACCTTC.

This clonotype was observed a few times. This chain joins TRBV3-1 and TRBJ1-4; possibly TRBD1 for D (6 bases). The CDR3 runs 15 residues. Looked up from germline, CDR1 is LGHDT and CDR2 is YNNKEL (reference sequence). V dropped 3 bases and J dropped 0 bases, with 8 bases sitting between them. CDR3 amino acids: CASSQNRATNEKLFF. DNA for the CDR3: TGTGCCAGCAGCCAGAACAGGGCAACTAATGAAAAACTGTTTTTT.

This chain uses TRBV21-1 with TRBJ1-4; the listed D gene, TRBD1, was not tested against the DNA. TRBV21-1 is deemed a pseudogene. There are 15 residues in the CDR3. This chain's CDR3 is CASRGGAGMGEKLFF. The DNA for the CDR3 is TGTGCCAGCAGGGGGGGGGCAGGCATGGGTGAAAAACTGTTTTTT.

In regard to this clonotype: A junction boundary mismatches the germline segment, possibly from a read error. The chain has TRBV11-2 and TRBJ2-1, with TRBD2 identical over 9 bases. The CDR3 is made up of 20 amino acids. Germline CDR1 reads SGHAT; CDR2 reads FQNNGV. The CDR3 coding sequence is TGCGCCAGCAGCTTAGATTTACCGGGACCAGCGGGAGGTCTCTACAATGAGCAGTTCTTC. Its translation is CASSLDLPGPAGGLYNEQFF.

This clonotype was counted between two and nine times. The chain couples TRBV6-2 or TRBV6-3 to TRBJ2-1; D is possibly TRBD2 (5 bases). CDR3 length: 16 amino acids. The germline V gene encodes CDR1 MNHEY and CDR2 SVGEGT. Trimming cost V 3 bases and J 6 bases, with 18 bases left between them. CDR3 sequence (DNA): TGTGCCAGCAGTTATCCGGAGCCCCTAGGAGGCAATGAGCAGTTCTTC. Translation gives CASSYPEPLGGNEQFF.